The 11 T cell receptor beta chains listed next were all sequenced from one sample in a study of blood T cells in healthy people across ages. The use of a sample-barcoded 5' primer and a J-beta primer mix characterized a second PCR of about 7 to 12 cycles. Using its own MiXCR run on the 5' RACE reads, TCRdb lists one record per CDR3 protein. The sample includes about 840,000 distinct CDR3 sequences, under 35% of them seen just once. Another study also made use of these data, one on T cells of mothers and their children.

Sequenced input: blood. These receptors all come from a woman between 40 and 50 years old in good health.

V gene TRBV18 combines with J gene TRBJ1-6; 8 positions match TRBD1. The germline V gene has CDR1 KGHSH and CDR2 LQKENI. This CDR3 is 13 amino acids long. J lost 7 bases, V lost 8 bases, and 4 bases had no gene match. DNA of the CDR3: TGTGCCAGCCAGGGGACAGGAAATTCACCCCTCCACTTT. Its protein is CASQGTGNSPLHF.

This clonotype has at least ten counts. The V gene is TRBV20-1, the J gene TRBJ2-3, with D possibly being TRBD2 (7 bases). This CDR3 region has 14 residues. The V end was cut by 7 bases, the J end by 1 base, with 15 bases between. Per the germline V gene, CDR1 is DFQATT and CDR2 is SNEGSKA (reference sequence). CDR3 coding DNA: TGCAGTGGAGTTACAGGGAGGGGCACAGATACGCAGTATTTT. Amino acids: CSGVTGRGTDTQYF.

The chain joins TRBV7-3 to TRBJ1-2; D gene ambiguous. The CDR3 contains 14 residues. Between the trimmed V and J ends, which lost 6 bases and 4 bases, there was a span of 15 bases. From germline, CDR1 is SGHTA and CDR2 FQGTGA. The chain's CDR3 is CASSLGRRFYGYTF. Here the CDR3 DNA reads TGTGCCAGCAGTTTAGGAAGAAGGTTCTATGGCTACACCTTC.

This clonotype was counted at least ten times. The chain combines TRBV12-3 or TRBV12-4 with TRBJ2-7; no firm D call. The V and J ends lost 3 bases and 3 bases respectively, with 3 bases between them. The CDR3 is 11 amino acids. CDR3: CASSFDYEQYF. The CDR3 DNA reads TGTGCCAGCAGTTTCGACTACGAGCAGTACTTC.

This chain connects TRBV7-2 to TRBJ2-3; D call uncertain. V was trimmed by 5 bases and J by 2 bases, leaving 14 bases between them. The CDR3 covers 15 residues. Germline V gene sequence: CDR1 SGHTA, CDR2 FQGNSA. The CDR3 DNA reads TGTGCCAGCAGCCCAAACTCCCGTTCCACAGATACGCAGTATTTT. Protein sequence: CASSPNSRSTDTQYF.

Comment on this clonotype: One end of the junction does not line up with germline, which may come from a read error. This chain links TRBV28 with TRBJ2-5; unclear D gene. Germline lookup yields CDR1 MDHEN and CDR2 SYDVKM. CDR3 length equals 18 residues. The chain's CDR3 is CASSFGVTPSRYQGTQYF. The CDR3 nucleotides are TGTGCCAGCAGTTTTGGTGTGACACCTTCCCGGTACCAAGGGACCCAGTACTTC.

The V and J genes are TRBV19 and TRBJ2-3; D is perhaps TRBD1 (6 bases). Germline assignment: CDR1 LNHDA and CDR2 SQIVND (reference sequence). The germline V and J ends were trimmed by 0 bases and 1 base, with 17 bases remaining between them. The CDR3 is made up of 18 amino acids. CDR3 sequence (DNA): TGTGCCAGTAGTATAGAAAAGCTCCGGGACATCCGCACAGATACGCAGTATTTT. Its translation is CASSIEKLRDIRTDTQYF.

This chain uses TRBV27 with TRBJ2-3, with 9 bases fitting TRBD1. The germline CDR1 and CDR2 sequences are MNHEY and SMNVEV (reference sequence). Trimming cost V 3 bases and J 3 bases; bases outside gene matches: 7. This CDR3 has 16 amino acids. The CDR3 coding sequence is TGTGCCAGCAGTTTGCTGGGACAGGGACCGACAGATACGCAGTATTTT. Residues: CASSLLGQGPTDTQYF.

This clonotype was detected only a few times. This chain links TRBV5-4 with TRBJ2-7, with 8 bases that match TRBD2. This CDR3 is 11 amino acids long. Germline loops: CDR1 SGHNT, CDR2 YYREEE (reference sequence). The CDR3 DNA follows: TGTGCTAGCGGAGCGGGGGTCGAGCAGTACTTC. Its translation: CASGAGVEQYF.

This clonotype showed up just a few times. The chain carries TRBV20-1 and TRBJ1-5; D perhaps matches TRBD1 (6 bases). Germline V CDR1 and CDR2: DFQATT, SNEGSKA (reference sequence). The germline V and J ends were trimmed by 3 bases and 9 bases, with 21 bases remaining between them. The CDR3 has 15 residues. The CDR3: CSARDPEQGSRPQHF. CDR3 DNA: TGCAGTGCTAGGGACCCTGAACAGGGATCACGGCCCCAGCATTTT.

The chain joins TRBV14 to TRBJ2-1; 11 bases are a match to TRBD2. Germline V gene sequence: CDR1 SGHDN, CDR2 FVKESK. CDR3 size: 19 residues. The trim removed 0 bases at V and 6 bases at J, leaving 13 bases unmatched. The CDR3 sequence: CASSQEKIAGGRTSNEQFF. CDR3 DNA sequence: TGTGCCAGCAGCCAAGAAAAAATAGCGGGGGGGAGAACAAGCAATGAGCAGTTCTTC.